This TCR beta chain was captured in a study of blood T cell repertoires in COVID-19. Overall study: COVID-19 samples from acute and convalescent phases originated in the United States, Italy and Spain. T cells, B-cell-depleted T cells, or PBMCs provided the cDNA or gDNA that served as material.

Assay used: immunoSEQ multiplex PCR; TCRdb lists only in-frame clones, some missing. The data show tens of thousands of clones, roughly four fifths seen once. The source of this sequence is a man aged 45-65 years with active or convalescent COVID-19. The source material was peripheral blood.

CDR3 nucleotide sequence: TGTGCCAGCAGTTACAAGTTTCAGGGGGCCTTGATGAACACTGAAGCTTTCTTT. This translates into CASSYKFQGALMNTEAFF. The chain links TRBV6-2 or TRBV6-3 to TRBJ1-1; 8 bases are shared with TRBD1. The CDR3 covers 18 residues. Per the germline V gene, CDR1 is MNHEY and CDR2 is SVGEGT. V gave up 2 bases and J gave up 0 bases; unmatched junction bases: 11.